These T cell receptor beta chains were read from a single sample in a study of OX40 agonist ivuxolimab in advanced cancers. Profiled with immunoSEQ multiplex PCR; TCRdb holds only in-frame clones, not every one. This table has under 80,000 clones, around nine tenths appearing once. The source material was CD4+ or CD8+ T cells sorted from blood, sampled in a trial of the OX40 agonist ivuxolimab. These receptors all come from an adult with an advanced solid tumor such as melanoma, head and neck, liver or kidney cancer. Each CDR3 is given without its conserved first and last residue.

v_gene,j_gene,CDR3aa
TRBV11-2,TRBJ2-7,ASSRTWKVGNEQY
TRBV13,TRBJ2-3,ASSIRQARDTQY
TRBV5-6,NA,ASSLGGIPYEQY
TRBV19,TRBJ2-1,ASSIPGSYNEQF
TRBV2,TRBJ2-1,ASREGLHSYNEQF
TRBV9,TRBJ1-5,ASSATREDQPQH
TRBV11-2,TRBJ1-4,ASTILRQTGEGEKLF
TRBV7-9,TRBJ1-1,ASSPKVGQGMGKSEAF
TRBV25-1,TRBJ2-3,ASKSSGSSDTQY
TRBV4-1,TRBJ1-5,ASSQFDPGNQPQH
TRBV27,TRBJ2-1,ASSLRQGAGDEQF
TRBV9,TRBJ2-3,ASSVEGSGLTDTQY
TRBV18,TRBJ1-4,ASSPPTATNEKLF
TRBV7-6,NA,ASSGTQGPSSYEQY
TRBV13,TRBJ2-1,ASSEHPNEQF
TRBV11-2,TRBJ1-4,ASSPPLAGTPAWEKLF
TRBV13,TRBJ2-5,ASSPQGDSPVETQY
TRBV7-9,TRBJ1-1,ASSYSQGVNTEAF
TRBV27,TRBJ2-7,ASSVAGTGRYEQY
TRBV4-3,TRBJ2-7,ASSQRGSSYEQY
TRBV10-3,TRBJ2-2,AISEGLAGANTGELF
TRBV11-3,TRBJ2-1,ASRGLAGLQGQF
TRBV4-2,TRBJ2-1,ASSLGYNEQF
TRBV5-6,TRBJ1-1,ASSHDRGMNTEAF
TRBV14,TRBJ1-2,ASSRLEPEDGFYGYT
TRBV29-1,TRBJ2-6,SVRQALPPSGANVLT
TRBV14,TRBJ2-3,ASSQVQGTSTDTQY
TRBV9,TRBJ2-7,ASSGGLSNEQY
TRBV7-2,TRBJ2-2,ASSSPGQVMNTGELF
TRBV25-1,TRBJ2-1,ASSELGHADEQF
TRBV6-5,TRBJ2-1,ASSSLITSSGNEQF
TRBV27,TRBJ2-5,ASSRRGFQETQY
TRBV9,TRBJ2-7,ASSVSSGASYEQY
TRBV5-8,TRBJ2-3,ASSSQDGVADTQY
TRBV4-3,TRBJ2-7,ASSQDLAGFAYEQY
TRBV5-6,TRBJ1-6,ASSVEISPLH
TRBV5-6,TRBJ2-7,ASSLLGEAYEQY
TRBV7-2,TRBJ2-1,ASTLDRGWNEQF
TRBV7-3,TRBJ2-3,ASSPGVAGLRTDTQY
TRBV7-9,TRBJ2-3,ASSFKQGFTDTQY
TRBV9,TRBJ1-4,ASSPGGTANEKLF
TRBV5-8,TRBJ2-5,ASSFGAGSETQY
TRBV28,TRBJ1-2,ASSFSGFNGYT
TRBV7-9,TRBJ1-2,ASGKMSDYGYT
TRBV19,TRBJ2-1,ASSPNSDLYNEQF